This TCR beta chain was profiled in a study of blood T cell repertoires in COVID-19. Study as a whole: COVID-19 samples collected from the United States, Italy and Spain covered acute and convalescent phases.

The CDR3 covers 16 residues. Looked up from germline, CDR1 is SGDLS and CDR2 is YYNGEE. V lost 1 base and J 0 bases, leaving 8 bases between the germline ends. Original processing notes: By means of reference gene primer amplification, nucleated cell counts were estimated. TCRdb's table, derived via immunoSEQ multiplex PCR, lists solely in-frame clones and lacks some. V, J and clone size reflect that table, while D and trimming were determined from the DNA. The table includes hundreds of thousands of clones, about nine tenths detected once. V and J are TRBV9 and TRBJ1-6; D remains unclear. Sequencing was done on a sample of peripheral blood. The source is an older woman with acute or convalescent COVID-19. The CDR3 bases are TGTGCCAGCAGCGTATCAGTCAGCTCCTATAATTCACCCCTCCACTTT. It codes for CASSVSVSSYNSPLHF.